The 2 T cell receptor beta chains below come from one sample, sequenced in a study of CD8+ T cells in alopecia areata. RNA extraction was followed by reverse transcription into cDNA, which acted as the sequencing template. TCRdb keeps only in-frame clones here, not all; method: immunoSEQ multiplex PCR. Of 150,000 to 200,000 clones in the sample, about 63% were seen once. Sequenced here: CD4+ T cells sorted from blood, sampled at week 0. These receptors were taken from a human donor with alopecia areata.

The rearrangement links TRBV5-6 to TRBJ2-2; 9 bases fit TRBD1. Per germline, CDR1 SGHDT and CDR2 YYEEEE. This CDR3 is 16 amino acids long. The J segment lost 7 bases and the V segment lost 2 bases, leaving 9 bases of the junction unmatched. The DNA of the CDR3 is TGTGCCAGCAGCTTTGCCCGACAGGGGGTCGGCGGGGAGCTGTTTTTT. Translation: CASSFARQGVGGELFF.

V gene TRBV30 combines with J gene TRBJ1-6; D possibly corresponds to TRBD1 (5 bases). V shed 4 bases and J shed 5 bases, with 6 bases lying between them. The CDR3 spans 12 residues. Germline CDR1 is GTSNPN and CDR2 is SVGIG (reference sequence). The CDR3 is CAWTGNNSPLHF. The CDR3 bases are TGTGCCTGGACAGGGAATAATTCACCCCTCCACTTT. Using reference TRBV30 and TRBJ1-6 for the parts outside the CDR3, the full variable domain is SQTIHQWPATLVQPVGSPLSLECTVEGTSNPNLYWYRQAAGRGLQLLFYSVGIGQISSEVPQNLSASRPQDRQFILSSKKLLLSDSGFYLCAWTGNNSPLHFGNGTRLTVT.